Each of the 2 T cell receptor beta chains below was sequenced from the same sample in a study of blood T cell repertoires in COVID-19. Clones were read by immunoSEQ multiplex PCR, and TCRdb kept only the in-frame ones, dropping some. The table records 200,000 to 250,000 clones, approximately 78% of them present only once. What was sequenced was peripheral blood. Source of these receptors: an elderly woman with COVID-19, enrolled during active disease.

The chain couples TRBV7-3 to TRBJ1-1, with D unclear. The V gene's germline CDR1 is SGHTA and CDR2 FQGTGA. This CDR3 contains 15 residues. V lost 5 bases and J 1 base, leaving 14 bases between the germline ends. Written as DNA, the CDR3 is TGTGCCAGCAGCCTGGATGGTGGAGAGAACACTGAAGCTTTCTTT. Residues: CASSLDGGENTEAFF.

The rearrangement uses TRBV5-1 and TRBJ2-3, with 10 bases lining up with TRBD1. The germline gives CDR1 SGHRS, CDR2 YFSETQ. J was trimmed by 3 bases and V by 1 base; bases with no gene match: 2. The CDR3 has 15 amino acids. Here the CDR3 DNA reads TGCGCCAGCAGCTTGCGGGGACAGGGGACAGATACGCAGTATTTT. It translates to CASSLRGQGTDTQYF.